This T cell receptor beta chain was identified in a study of blood T cell repertoires in COVID-19. The germline V gene has CDR1 SGDLS and CDR2 YYNGEE. There are 15 residues in the CDR3. V was pared by 0 bases and J by 8 bases, with 15 bases between. TCRdb's table, derived via immunoSEQ multiplex PCR, lists solely in-frame clones and lacks some. The data show about 180,000 clones, over 70% seen once. This clone has just a few counts. This TCR came from a woman aged 40 to 50 with COVID-19, enrolled during active disease. The sample was peripheral blood. The J gene is TRBJ2-1, the V gene TRBV9, with D possibly TRBD1 on 6 matching bases. The CDR3 coding sequence is TGTGCCAGCAGCGTAGTAGGACAGTGGGGTGATGAGCAGTTCTTC. Translated: CASSVVGQWGDEQFF.